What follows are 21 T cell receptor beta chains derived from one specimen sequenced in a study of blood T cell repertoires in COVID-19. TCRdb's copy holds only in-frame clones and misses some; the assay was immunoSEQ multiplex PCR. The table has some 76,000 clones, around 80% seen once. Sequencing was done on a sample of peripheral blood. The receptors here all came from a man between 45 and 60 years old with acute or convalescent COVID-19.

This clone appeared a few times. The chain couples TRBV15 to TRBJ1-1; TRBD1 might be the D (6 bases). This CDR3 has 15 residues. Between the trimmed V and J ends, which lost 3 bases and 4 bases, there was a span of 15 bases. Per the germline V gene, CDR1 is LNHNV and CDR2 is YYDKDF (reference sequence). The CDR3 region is CATSRVQGPGTEAFF. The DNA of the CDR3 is TGTGCCACCAGCAGGGTTCAGGGGCCGGGCACTGAAGCTTTCTTT.

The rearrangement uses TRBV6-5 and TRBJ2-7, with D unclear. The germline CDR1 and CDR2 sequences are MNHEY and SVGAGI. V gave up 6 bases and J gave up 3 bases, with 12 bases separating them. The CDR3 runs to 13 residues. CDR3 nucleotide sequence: TGTGCCAGCAGGGAGACGGATATCTACGAGCAGTACTTC. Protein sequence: CASRETDIYEQYF.

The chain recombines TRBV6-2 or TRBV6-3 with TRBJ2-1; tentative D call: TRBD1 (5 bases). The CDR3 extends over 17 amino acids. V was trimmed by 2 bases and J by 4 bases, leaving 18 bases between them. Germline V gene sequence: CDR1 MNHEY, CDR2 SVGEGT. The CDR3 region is CASSYDWLTQGYNEQFF. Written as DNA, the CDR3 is TGTGCCAGCAGTTACGATTGGTTGACGCAGGGATACAATGAGCAGTTCTTC.

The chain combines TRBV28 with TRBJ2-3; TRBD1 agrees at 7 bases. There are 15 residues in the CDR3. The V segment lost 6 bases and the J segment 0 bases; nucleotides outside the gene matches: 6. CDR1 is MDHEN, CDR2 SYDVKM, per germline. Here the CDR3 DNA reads TGTGCCAGCAGACCTCCGACAGGGAGCACAGATACGCAGTATTTT. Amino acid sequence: CASRPPTGSTDTQYF. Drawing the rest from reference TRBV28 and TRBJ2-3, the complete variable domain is DVKVTQSSRYLVKRTGEKVFLECVQDMDHENMFWYRQDPGLGLRLIYFSYDVKMKEKGDIPEGYSVSREKKERFSLILESASTNQTSMYLCASRPPTGSTDTQYFGPGTRLTVL.

The CDR3 here is CASSSGQREEKLFF. The CDR3, as DNA: TGCGCCAGCAGCTCCGGACAGCGTGAGGAAAAACTGTTTTTT. J is TRBJ1-4 and V is TRBV5-1; tentative D call: TRBD1 (6 bases). The length of the CDR3 is 14 residues. Germline-derived CDR1 and CDR2 are SGHRS and YFSETQ. Trimming cost V 3 bases and J 8 bases, with 14 bases left between them.

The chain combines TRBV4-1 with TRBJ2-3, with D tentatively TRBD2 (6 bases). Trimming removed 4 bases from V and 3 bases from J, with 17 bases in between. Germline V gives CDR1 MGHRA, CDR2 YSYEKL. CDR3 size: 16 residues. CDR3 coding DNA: TGCGCCAGCAGCCGAACGGGAGTAGCGGCAACAGATACGCAGTATTTT. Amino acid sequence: CASSRTGVAATDTQYF.

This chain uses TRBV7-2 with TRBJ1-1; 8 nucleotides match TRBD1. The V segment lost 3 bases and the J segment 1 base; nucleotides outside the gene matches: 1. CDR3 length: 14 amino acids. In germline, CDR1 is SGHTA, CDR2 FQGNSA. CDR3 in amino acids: CASSFDRGNTEAFF. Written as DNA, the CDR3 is TGTGCCAGCAGCTTTGACAGGGGGAACACTGAAGCTTTCTTT.

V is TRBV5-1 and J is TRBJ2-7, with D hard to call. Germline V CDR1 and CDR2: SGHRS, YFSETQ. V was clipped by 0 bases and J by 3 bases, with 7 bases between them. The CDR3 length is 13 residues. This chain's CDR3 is CASSLESGYEQYF. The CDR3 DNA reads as TGCGCCAGCAGCTTGGAATCGGGCTACGAGCAGTACTTC.

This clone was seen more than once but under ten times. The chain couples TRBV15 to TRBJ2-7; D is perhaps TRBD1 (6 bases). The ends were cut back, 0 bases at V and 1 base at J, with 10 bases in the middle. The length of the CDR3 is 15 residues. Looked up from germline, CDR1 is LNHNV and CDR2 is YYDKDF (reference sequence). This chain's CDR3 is CATSRDTQGSYEQYF. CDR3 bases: TGTGCCACCAGCAGAGATACTCAGGGGTCCTACGAGCAGTACTTC. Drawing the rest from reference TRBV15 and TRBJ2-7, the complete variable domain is DAMVIQNPRYQVTQFGKPVTLSCSQTLNHNVMYWYQQKSSQAPKLLFHYYDKDFNNEADTPDNFQSRRPNTSFCFLDIRSPGLGDTAMYLCATSRDTQGSYEQYFGPGTRLTVT.

For the CDR3, the DNA is TGTGCCAGCAGCGGACAGAACACAGATACGCAGTATTTT. This encodes CASSGQNTDTQYF. The V gene is TRBV7-2, the J gene TRBJ2-3; weak D call: TRBD1 (6 bases). Trimming shortened V by 5 bases and J by 2 bases, and 8 bases separated the two germline ends. The CDR3 extends over 13 amino acids. CDR1 is SGHTA, CDR2 FQGNSA, per germline.

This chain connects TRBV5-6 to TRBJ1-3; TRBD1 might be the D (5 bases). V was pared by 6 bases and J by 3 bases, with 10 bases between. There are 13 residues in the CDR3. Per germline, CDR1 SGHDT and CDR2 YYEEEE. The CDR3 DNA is TGTGCCAGCACCCGAAGGGGTGGAAACACCATATATTTT. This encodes CASTRRGGNTIYF.

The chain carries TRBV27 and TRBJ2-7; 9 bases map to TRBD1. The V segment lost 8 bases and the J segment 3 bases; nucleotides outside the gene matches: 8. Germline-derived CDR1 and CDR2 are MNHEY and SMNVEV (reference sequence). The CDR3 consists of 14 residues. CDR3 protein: CASGQTGGSYEQYF. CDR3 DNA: TGTGCCAGCGGTCAGACAGGGGGAAGCTACGAGCAGTACTTC.

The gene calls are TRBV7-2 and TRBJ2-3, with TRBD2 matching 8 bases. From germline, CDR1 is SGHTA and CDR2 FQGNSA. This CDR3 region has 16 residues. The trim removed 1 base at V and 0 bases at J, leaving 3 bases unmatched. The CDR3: CASSLVGGRSTDTQYF. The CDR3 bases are TGTGCCAGCAGCTTAGTTGGCGGGAGGAGCACAGATACGCAGTATTTT.

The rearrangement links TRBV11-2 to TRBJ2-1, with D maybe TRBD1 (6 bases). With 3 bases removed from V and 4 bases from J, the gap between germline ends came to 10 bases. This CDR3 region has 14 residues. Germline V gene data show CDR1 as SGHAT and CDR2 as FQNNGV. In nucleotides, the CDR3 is TGTGCCAGCAGCTTCGGGACAAAGTACAATGAGCAGTTCTTC. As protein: CASSFGTKYNEQFF.

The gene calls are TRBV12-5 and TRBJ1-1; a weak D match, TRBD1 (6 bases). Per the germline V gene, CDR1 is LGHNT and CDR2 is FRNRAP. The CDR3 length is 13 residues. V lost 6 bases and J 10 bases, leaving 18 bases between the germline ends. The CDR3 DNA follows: TGTGCTAGTGGCTTGCCAGGGGCCGGTAGAGCTTTCTTT. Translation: CASGLPGAGRAFF.

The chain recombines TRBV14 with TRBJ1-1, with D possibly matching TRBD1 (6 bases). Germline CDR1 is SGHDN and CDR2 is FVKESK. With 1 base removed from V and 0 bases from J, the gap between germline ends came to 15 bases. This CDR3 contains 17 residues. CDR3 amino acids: CASSQGQALSLNTEAFF. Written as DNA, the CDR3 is TGTGCCAGCAGCCAAGGACAGGCCCTATCCTTGAACACTGAAGCTTTCTTT.

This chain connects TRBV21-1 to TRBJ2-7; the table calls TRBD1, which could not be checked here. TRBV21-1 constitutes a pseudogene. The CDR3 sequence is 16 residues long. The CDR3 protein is CASSKDRDRGLDEQYF. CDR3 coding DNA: TGTGCCAGCAGCAAAGACCGGGACAGGGGGCTCGACGAGCAGTACTTC.

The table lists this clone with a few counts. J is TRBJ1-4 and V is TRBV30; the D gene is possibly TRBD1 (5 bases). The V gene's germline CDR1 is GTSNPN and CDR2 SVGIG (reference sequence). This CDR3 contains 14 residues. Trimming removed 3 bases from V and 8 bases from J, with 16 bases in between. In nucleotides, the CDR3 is TGTGCCTGGAGCAATGGGGGGAGAGGGGAAAAACTGTTTTTT. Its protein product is CAWSNGGRGEKLFF.

CDR3 sequence: CASRTGSINQPQHF. The CDR3 nucleotides are TGTGCCAGCCGGACAGGGAGCATCAATCAGCCCCAGCATTTT. The rearrangement links TRBV2 to TRBJ1-5; the match to TRBD1 covers 8 bases. Germline V gene data show CDR1 as SNHLY and CDR2 as FYNNEI. The CDR3 covers 14 residues. V shed 8 bases, J shed 3 bases, and the junction held 6 bases outside the gene matches. The full variable domain, its missing parts supplied by reference TRBV2 and TRBJ1-5, is EPEVTQTPSHQVTQMGQEVILRCVPISNHLYFYWYRQILGQKVEFLVSFYNNEISEKSEIFDDQFSVERPDGSNFTLKIRSTKLEDSAMYFCASRTGSINQPQHFGDGTRLSIL.

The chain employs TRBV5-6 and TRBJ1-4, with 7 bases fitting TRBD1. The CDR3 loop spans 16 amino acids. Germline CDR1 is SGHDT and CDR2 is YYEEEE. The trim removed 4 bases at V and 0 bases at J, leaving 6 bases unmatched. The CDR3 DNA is TGTGCCAGCAGCCCACGGGACAGAGCAACTAATGAAAAACTGTTTTTT. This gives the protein CASSPRDRATNEKLFF.

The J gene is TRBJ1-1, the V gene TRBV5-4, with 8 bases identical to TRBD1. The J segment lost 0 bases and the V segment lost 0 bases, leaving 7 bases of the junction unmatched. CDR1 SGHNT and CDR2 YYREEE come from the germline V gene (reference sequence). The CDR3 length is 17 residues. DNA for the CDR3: TGTGCCAGCAGCTTGGGGGACAGGTCTTTCCTGAACACTGAAGCTTTCTTT. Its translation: CASSLGDRSFLNTEAFF.